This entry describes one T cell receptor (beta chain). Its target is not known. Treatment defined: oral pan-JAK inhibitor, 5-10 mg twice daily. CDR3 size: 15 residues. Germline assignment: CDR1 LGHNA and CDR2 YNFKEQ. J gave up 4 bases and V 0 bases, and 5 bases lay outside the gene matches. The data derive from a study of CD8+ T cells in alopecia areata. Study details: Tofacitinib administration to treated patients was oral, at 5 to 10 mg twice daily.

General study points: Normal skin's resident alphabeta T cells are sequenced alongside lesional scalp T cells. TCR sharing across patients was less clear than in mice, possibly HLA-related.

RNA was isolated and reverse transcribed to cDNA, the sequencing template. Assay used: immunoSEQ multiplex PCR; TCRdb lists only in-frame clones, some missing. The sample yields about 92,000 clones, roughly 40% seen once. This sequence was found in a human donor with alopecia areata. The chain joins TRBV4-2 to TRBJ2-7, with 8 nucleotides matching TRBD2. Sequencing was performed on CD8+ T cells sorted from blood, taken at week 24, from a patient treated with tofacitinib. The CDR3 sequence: CASSQEEASGYEQYF. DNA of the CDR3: TGTGCCAGCAGCCAAGAGGAGGCTAGCGGGTACGAGCAGTACTTC.